The rows below give T cell receptor beta chains drawn from one sample of a study of blood T cell repertoires in COVID-19. Clones were sequenced by immunoSEQ multiplex PCR, and TCRdb holds only the in-frame ones, with some missing. The repertoire consists of approximately 180,000 clones, with about 90% occurring once and the leading ten covering less than 1.5%. The sample was PBMCs or T cells enriched from blood (not recorded which). These receptors originate from a human donor with acute COVID-19. The donor label of this sample is uncertain. Each CDR3 is given with its conserved first and last residue. D genes are given only for firm matches. A clone size is listed for some rows: how often the clone was seen (once, few, many), or a class if it is expanded.

V	size	D	J	CDR3	DNA
TRBV5-1	.	.	TRBJ1-1	CASSFDAGTEAFF	TGCGCCAGCAGCTTCGATGCCGGGACTGAAGCTTTCTTT
TRBV9	few	.	TRBJ2-2	CASSVNPGAPNTGELFF	TGTGCCAGCAGCGTTAACCCAGGGGCCCCGAACACCGGGGAGCTGTTTTTT
TRBV6-5	.	TRBD1	TRBJ1-2	CASSPRDRILSGYTF	TGTGCCAGCAGTCCCCGGGACAGGATTCTGTCTGGCTACACCTTC
TRBV27	.	.	TRBJ1-1	CASSHPVGRMAFF	TGTGCCAGCAGCCACCCCGTAGGGAGGATGGCTTTCTTT
TRBV24-1	once	TRBD2	TRBJ2-1	CATSDGRGLAGGHNEQFF	TGTGCCACCAGTGATGGGCGGGGACTAGCGGGGGGGCACAATGAGCAGTTCTTC
TRBV12-3/TRBV12-4	.	.	TRBJ1-2	CASSYQDYGYTF	TGTGCCAGCAGTTATCAGGACTATGGCTACACCTTC
TRBV15	once	.	TRBJ2-2	CATMNSNTGELFF	TGTGCCACCATGAACAGTAACACCGGGGAGCTGTTTTTT
TRBV9	.	.	TRBJ2-3	CASSVDYYGTDTQYF	TGTGCCAGCAGCGTAGACTACTACGGTACAGATACGCAGTATTTT
TRBV21-1	.	.	TRBJ2-3	CASSPRTSTDTQYF	TGTGCCAGCAGCCCGAGGACTAGCACAGATACGCAGTATTTT
TRBV19	.	.	TRBJ1-2	CASREGLRDYGYTF	TGTGCCAGTAGGGAGGGATTGAGAGACTATGGCTACACCTTC
TRBV4-3	.	.	TRBJ2-7	CASSQDRARAYEQYF	TGCGCCAGCAGCCAAGACAGGGCCAGGGCCTACGAGCAGTACTTC
TRBV7-9	.	.	TRBJ1-4	CASSPFPGLGEKLFF	TGTGCCAGCAGCCCCTTCCCAGGGCTGGGTGAAAAACTGTTTTTT
TRBV15	.	.	TRBJ1-4	CATKDLGGANEKLFF	TGTGCCACCAAAGACCTAGGGGGGGCTAATGAAAAACTGTTTTTT
TRBV3-1/TRBV3-2	.	.	TRBJ2-1	CASSQSRGGEQFF	TGTGCCAGCAGCCAATCCCGAGGGGGTGAGCAGTTCTTC
TRBV9	.	.	TRBJ1-2	CASSPVTGTYGYTF	TGTGCCAGCAGCCCCGTCACAGGGACCTATGGCTACACCTTC
TRBV30	.	.	TRBJ1-3	CAWMEGSSGNTIYF	TGTGCCTGGATGGAGGGATCCTCTGGAAACACCATATATTTT
TRBV5-5	.	TRBD1	TRBJ2-3	CASSPLGQGTDTQYF	TGTGCCAGCAGCCCCCTGGGACAGGGCACAGATACGCAGTATTTT
TRBV18	once	.	TRBJ2-7	CASSGGTGVYEQYF	TGTGCCAGCAGCGGGGGGACAGGGGTCTACGAGCAGTACTTC
TRBV4-2	.	TRBD1	TRBJ1-2	CASNGQGPNYGYTF	TGTGCCAGCAACGGACAGGGTCCCAACTATGGCTACACCTTC
TRBV9	.	.	TRBJ2-5	CASSPHRAPQETQYF	TGTGCCAGCAGCCCCCACAGGGCACCCCAAGAGACCCAGTACTTC
TRBV27	.	.	TRBJ2-7	CASRDTGHEQYF	TGTGCCAGCAGGGATACAGGGCACGAGCAGTACTTC
TRBV11-2	.	.	TRBJ2-7	CASRFTGRGSYEQYF	TGTGCCAGCAGATTTACAGGGAGGGGTTCCTACGAGCAGTACTTC
TRBV6-5	.	.	TRBJ2-3	CASSLGLSTDTQYF	TGTGCCAGCAGCCTAGGATTGAGCACAGATACGCAGTATTTT
TRBV4-2	.	.	TRBJ1-4	CASSQDRLRGGEKLFF	TGTGCCAGCAGCCAAGATCGGTTGAGGGGAGGAGAAAAACTGTTTTTT
TRBV27	.	TRBD1	TRBJ1-2	CAISYPQGALYGYTF	TGTGCCATTTCTTATCCCCAGGGGGCCCTCTATGGCTACACCTTC
TRBV10-3	.	TRBD2	TRBJ2-3	CAIAGTSGGIRTDTQYF	TGTGCCATCGCAGGGACTAGCGGGGGCATCCGCACAGATACGCAGTATTTT
TRBV7-3	.	.	TRBJ2-1	CASSLSAASYNEQFF	TGTGCCAGCAGCTTAAGCGCGGCCTCCTACAATGAGCAGTTCTTC
TRBV7-2	.	.	TRBJ2-3	CASSLVGGTDTQYF	TGTGCCAGCAGCTTAGTCGGGGGTACAGATACGCAGTATTTT
TRBV4-1	.	.	TRBJ1-2	CASSQDYFGGKRDLGYTF	TGCGCCAGCAGCCAAGATTATTTCGGAGGTAAAAGGGATCTAGGCTACACCTTC
TRBV7-2	.	.	TRBJ1-1	CASSTYREGDTEAFF	TGTGCCAGCAGCACCTACAGGGAGGGGGACACTGAAGCTTTCTTT
TRBV6-5	.	.	TRBJ1-2	CASSYPQGQPTF	TGTGCCAGCAGTTACCCACAGGGTCAGCCCACCTTC
TRBV10-2	.	.	TRBJ2-7	CASTRGSPYEQYF	TGCGCCAGCACTCGGGGGAGTCCCTACGAGCAGTACTTC
TRBV7-2	.	TRBD2	TRBJ2-5	CASSLVLAGSETQYF	TGTGCCAGCAGCTTAGTCCTAGCGGGGTCGGAGACCCAGTACTTC
TRBV5-1	.	.	TRBJ2-7	CASSLRGGGSDFPGEQYF	TGCGCCAGCAGCTTGAGGGGCGGAGGGTCGGATTTCCCAGGGGAGCAGTACTTC
TRBV27	.	TRBD1	TRBJ2-2	CASCRTGVKAGELFF	TGTGCCAGCTGCCGGACAGGGGTTAAGGCCGGGGAGCTGTTTTTT
TRBV5-1	.	.	TRBJ1-1	CASSFRIGVGTEAFF	TGCGCCAGCAGCTTCCGAATAGGGGTGGGGACTGAAGCTTTCTTT
TRBV11-2	.	.	TRBJ2-2	CASSLSPGANTGELFF	TGTGCCAGCAGCCTTAGCCCAGGGGCGAACACCGGGGAGCTGTTTTTT
TRBV30	.	.	TRBJ1-5	CAWNPGEGQPQHF	TGTGCCTGGAACCCAGGGGAGGGTCAGCCCCAGCATTTT
TRBV7-9	once	.	TRBJ2-3	CASSLAGGADTQYF	TGTGCCAGCAGCTTAGCGGGGGGGGCCGACACGCAGTATTTT
TRBV4-1	.	TRBD2	TRBJ2-1	CASRRRMGGGSADEQFF	TGCGCCAGCAGAAGACGAATGGGCGGGGGATCGGCGGATGAGCAGTTCTTC
TRBV5-6	.	TRBD1	TRBJ1-1	CASSTRGAFF	TGTGCCAGCAGCACCAGGGGGGCTTTCTTT
TRBV30	once	.	TRBJ1-5	CAWSQGSNQPQHF	TGTGCCTGGAGCCAGGGTAGCAATCAGCCCCAGCATTTT
TRBV28	.	.	TRBJ1-4	CASSPQGGEWEKLFF	TGTGCCAGCAGCCCACAGGGTGGGGAATGGGAAAAACTGTTTTTT
TRBV10-3	.	TRBD1	TRBJ1-3	CAISEATGVGGNTIYF	TGTGCCATCAGTGAGGCTACAGGGGTGGGAGGAAACACCATATATTTT
TRBV19	.	.	TRBJ2-3	CASSSTGFGDTQYF	TGTGCCAGTAGTTCCACAGGGTTTGGAGATACGCAGTATTTT
TRBV30	.	.	TRBJ1-1	CAWRWSDNTKAFF	TGTGCCTGGAGATGGTCGGATAACACTAAAGCTTTCTTT
TRBV14	.	TRBD2	TRBJ2-3	CASSPIGGLAARLDTQYF	TGTGCCAGCAGCCCAATCGGGGGACTAGCGGCTAGATTAGATACGCAGTATTTT
TRBV24-1	.	.	TRBJ1-2	CATSDLIWGLGGYTF	TGTGCCACCAGTGATTTGATTTGGGGACTGGGAGGCTACACCTTC
TRBV19	.	TRBD1	TRBJ2-3	CASSIGTVLTDTQYF	TGTGCCAGTAGTATCGGGACAGTGCTCACAGATACGCAGTATTTT
TRBV11-2	.	.	TRBJ2-3	CASSITGTLTDTQYF	TGTGCCAGCAGCATAACCGGGACTCTCACAGATACGCAGTATTTT
TRBV5-1	few	.	TRBJ2-5	CASSWETGPQETQYF	TGCGCCAGCAGCTGGGAGACAGGACCTCAAGAGACCCAGTACTTC
TRBV7-9	.	.	TRBJ2-5	CASEGDGPYVLAQYF	TGTGCCAGCGAAGGGGATGGTCCCTATGTTTTGGCCCAGTACTTC
TRBV24-1	.	TRBD2	TRBJ2-1	CATRAKRGRYNEQFF	TGTGCCACCCGGGCCAAGCGGGGGAGATACAATGAGCAGTTCTTC
TRBV4-3	.	TRBD2	TRBJ2-1	CASSQEGTSGGSRFF	TGCGCCAGCAGCCAAGAAGGGACTAGCGGGGGATCGCGGTTCTTC
TRBV5-6	.	.	TRBJ2-1	CASSLGRGWSYNEQFF	TGTGCCAGCAGCTTGGGTCGGGGGTGGTCCTACAATGAGCAGTTCTTC
TRBV10-2	.	TRBD1	TRBJ1-5	CASSDITGGGQPQHF	TGCGCCAGCAGTGATATAACAGGGGGAGGTCAGCCCCAGCATTTT
TRBV10-3	.	.	TRBJ2-6	CAAGLTSGANVLTF	TGTGCCGCAGGACTCACCTCTGGGGCCAACGTCCTGACTTTC